Following are 20 T cell receptor beta chains from one sample sequenced in a study of T cells in Graves' hyperthyroidism and ophthalmopathy. From RNA transcripts, TCR beta CDR3 regions were amplified. TCR CDR3 underwent first-round RT-PCR with the HTBI primer set. TCRdb processed the multiplex PCR reads anew with MiXCR; each CDR3 protein has one entry. Of under 700,000 distinct CDR3 sequences in the sample, around 42% are singletons; the top ten hold about 8.2%. The sample was peripheral blood or thyroid tissue (not recorded which). These TCRs come from a woman younger than 35 with Graves' hyperthyroidism.

The chain has TRBV4-3 and TRBJ2-5; D remains ambiguous. There are 19 residues in the CDR3. V lost 1 base and J lost 5, with 26 bases in between. Germline V gives CDR1 LGHNA, CDR2 YSLEER. The CDR3 nucleotides read TGCGCCAGCAGCCAAGGGCAGTGGCCCATCGGAACTGCTCGGGAGACCCAGTACTTC. It translates to CASSQGQWPIGTARETQYF.

V is TRBV19 and J is TRBJ1-3; D unresolved. The CDR3 contains 15 residues. In germline, CDR1 is LNHDA, CDR2 SQIVND (reference sequence). The V gene lost 4 bases and the J gene lost 1 base, with 11 bases spanning the gap. For the CDR3, the DNA is TGTGCCAGTAGTACCCTTCTGGGGTCTGGAAACACCATATATTTT. This gives the protein CASSTLLGSGNTIYF.

This clonotype appeared many times. The chain carries TRBV10-3 and TRBJ1-2; 9 nucleotides agree with TRBD1. V shed 7 bases and J 7 bases; nucleotides not matched to a gene: 10. Germline V gene sequence: CDR1 ENHRY, CDR2 SYGVKD. CDR3 length equals 14 residues. DNA for the CDR3: TGTGCCATCACCCCGGACAGGGGACAAGGTGGCTACACCTTC. The encoded protein is CAITPDRGQGGYTF.

The chain recombines TRBV15 with TRBJ1-5; perhaps TRBD1 as D (5 bases). V was pared by 0 bases and J by 5 bases, with 8 bases between. Germline lookup yields CDR1 LNHNV and CDR2 YYDKDF (reference sequence). The CDR3 runs to 14 residues. The CDR3, as DNA: TGTGCCACCAGCAGAGACAGGGACGATCAGCCCCAGCATTTT. Translation: CATSRDRDDQPQHF.

The chain recombines TRBV24-1 with TRBJ1-5; TRBD1 is a possible D gene (5 bases). Per the germline V gene, CDR1 is KGHDR and CDR2 is SFDVKD. V lost 4 bases and J 4 bases, leaving 19 bases between the germline ends. CDR3 length: 17 amino acids. The CDR3 loop is CATSDPKWGFGNQPQHF. The CDR3 coding sequence is TGTGCCACCAGTGACCCAAAATGGGGGTTTGGAAATCAGCCCCAGCATTTT.

V gene TRBV2 combines with J gene TRBJ1-5; 7 bases are shared with TRBD1. The CDR3 consists of 12 residues. The J segment lost 9 bases and the V segment lost 6 bases, leaving 5 bases of the junction unmatched. CDR1 is SNHLY, CDR2 FYNNEI, per germline. CDR3 region: CASRTGKGPQHF. The CDR3 DNA reads TGTGCCAGCAGGACAGGGAAGGGGCCCCAGCATTTT.

The chain uses TRBV20-1 and TRBJ1-2, with TRBD1 as a possible D gene (6 bases). The V and J ends lost 0 bases and 6 bases respectively, with 20 bases between them. The V gene's germline CDR1 is DFQATT and CDR2 SNEGSKA (reference sequence). This CDR3 is built from 16 residues. The CDR3 bases are TGCAGTGCTAGAGATTCAGGGGCACATTACGATGATGGCTACACCTTC. This sequence encodes CSARDSGAHYDDGYTF.

The table lists this clonotype with a count of one. J is TRBJ2-2 and V is TRBV20-1; D remains ambiguous. From germline, CDR1 is DFQATT and CDR2 SNEGSKA (reference sequence). The CDR3 has 14 residues. V gave up 3 bases and J gave up 3 bases, with 11 bases separating them. CDR3 DNA sequence: TGCAGTGCTAGCCTGGCGATGGACACCGGGGAGCTGTTTTTT. As protein: CSASLAMDTGELFF.

This clonotype showed up just once. This chain uses TRBV19 with TRBJ1-1; D not certain. The CDR3 runs 11 residues. V lost 11 bases and J lost 6, with 13 bases in between. CDR1 and CDR2 from the germline V gene are LNHDA and SQIVND (reference sequence). As DNA, the CDR3 is TGTGCCTGGAGTGTGCACGCTGAAGCTTTCTTT. Amino acid sequence: CAWSVHAEAFF.

The chain employs TRBV7-9 and TRBJ1-1, with 9 bases matching TRBD1. Looked up from germline, CDR1 is SEHNR and CDR2 is FQNEAQ (reference sequence). V lost 4 bases, J lost 11 bases, and 5 bases stayed unmatched. CDR3 size: 12 residues. The CDR3 coding sequence is TGTGCCAGCAGCTACGGGACAGGGATGGCTTTCTTT. Encoded protein: CASSYGTGMAFF.

Turning to this clonotype: A much larger clone differs by one base, so this may be a read error. The CDR3 protein is CSASGQGWNTEAFF. Here the CDR3 DNA reads TGCAGTGCCAGTGGACAGGGATGGAACACTGAAGCTTTCTTT. The chain couples TRBV20-1 to TRBJ1-1; the match to TRBD1 covers 8 bases. The CDR3 loop spans 14 amino acids. Germline V gene sequence: CDR1 DFQATT, CDR2 SNEGSKA (reference sequence). The V segment lost 6 bases and the J segment 1 base; nucleotides outside the gene matches: 7.

In its sample, this clonotype was seen a few times. The rearrangement links TRBV5-1 to TRBJ2-7, with 7 bases aligning to TRBD2. Germline-derived CDR1 and CDR2 are SGHRS and YFSETQ. Unmatched junction bases numbered 5, after V lost 0 bases and J lost 2 bases. CDR3 size: 15 residues. The DNA for the CDR3 is TGCGCCAGCAGCTTGGAGTCGGGACTAACCTACGAGCAGTACTTC. Translated, it gives CASSLESGLTYEQYF.

The J gene is TRBJ2-2, the V gene TRBV7-2; TRBD1 aligns across 10 bases. Germline assignment: CDR1 SGHTA and CDR2 FQGNSA. With V trimmed by 1 base and J by 6 bases, 2 bases remained unmatched. This CDR3 has 15 residues. The CDR3 coding sequence is TGTGCCAGCAGCTTAGGACAGGGGGCGTCCGGGGAGCTGTTTTTT. Its protein is CASSLGQGASGELFF.

V is TRBV11-1 and J is TRBJ1-6; the D is unclear. The length of the CDR3 is 13 residues. V shed 1 base and J shed 9 bases, with 7 bases lying between them. The germline CDR1 and CDR2 sequences are SGHAT and FQDESV (reference sequence). CDR3 in amino acids: CASSLGEGSPLHF. CDR3 bases: TGTGCCAGCAGCTTAGGGGAGGGTTCACCCCTCCACTTT.

This clonotype was found once. The rearrangement uses TRBV24-1 and TRBJ2-5; 8 nucleotides line up with TRBD2. The CDR3 covers 12 residues. The V gene's germline CDR1 is KGHDR and CDR2 SFDVKD. Trimming removed 7 bases from V and 5 bases from J; junction bases left unmatched: 2. The CDR3 DNA follows: TGTGCCACCAGGGAGCGGGGGGAGACCCAGTACTTC. Protein sequence: CATRERGETQYF.

In its sample, this clonotype was seen once. The J gene is TRBJ2-7, the V gene TRBV29-1; either TRBD1 or TRBD2 may fit D (5 bases each). This CDR3 comprises 9 residues. The germline CDR1 and CDR2 sequences are SQVTM and ANQGSEA. V was cut by 5 bases and J by 9 bases, with 8 bases left in between. The chain's CDR3 is CSVTGGQYF. The CDR3 bases are TGCAGCGTTACTGGGGGGCAGTACTTC.

This clonotype was detected once. V and J are TRBV7-2 and TRBJ1-5, with D possibly TRBD1 on 5 matching bases. Germline CDR1 and CDR2: SGHTA and FQGNSA. The length of the CDR3 is 14 residues. The CDR3 DNA is TGTGCTAGCGCTACGAGGGGTGGCAATCAGCCCCAGCATTTT. Translation: CASATRGGNQPQHF.

J is TRBJ2-7 and V is TRBV12-3 or TRBV12-4, with 11 positions matching TRBD1. Trimming at V came to 3 bases and at J to 9 bases, leaving 10 bases not matched to a gene. The CDR3 sequence is 15 residues long. CDR3 in amino acids: CASSFGQGAIPGQYF. CDR3 nucleotide sequence: TGTGCCAGCAGTTTCGGACAGGGGGCGATCCCGGGGCAGTACTTC.

Notes on this clonotype: No conserved phenylalanine or tryptophan is present at the end of the CDR3, so a read error is the likely explanation. The limits of the CDR3 on the DNA are not certain, so only TCRdb's listed CDR3 is given. The chain combines TRBV15 with TRBJ2-2. Germline V lookup: CDR1 LNHNV, CDR2 YYDKDF (reference sequence). The CDR3 totals 15 residues, both ends included. CDR3 loop: CATSRAGLLTGELDL.

This chain connects TRBV14 to TRBJ2-7; D tentatively reads TRBD1 or TRBD2 (5 bases each). Germline V gene data show CDR1 as SGHDN and CDR2 as FVKESK. V lost 3 bases and J lost 7, with 10 bases in between. The CDR3 is made up of 12 amino acids. CDR3 coding DNA: TGTGCCAGCAGCCACTGGGGGAATGAGCAGTACTTC. This gives the protein CASSHWGNEQYF. Together with reference TRBV14 and TRBJ2-7, the CDR3 gives the full variable domain: EAGVTQFPSHSVIEKGQTVTLRCDPISGHDNLYWYRRVMGKEIKFLLHFVKESKQDESGMPNNRFLAERTGGTYSTLKVQPAELEDSGVYFCASSHWGNEQYFGPGTRLTVT.